The rows below give T cell receptor beta chains drawn from one sample of a study of CD8+ T cells in alopecia areata. Libraries were prepared by immunoSEQ multiplex PCR; TCRdb keeps only in-frame clonotypes and omits some of them. The data contain some 200,000 clones, approximately 60% of them singletons. The source was CD4+ T cells sorted from blood, collected at week 4, from a patient treated with tofacitinib. The receptors come from a human donor with alopecia areata. CDR3s leave out the opening cysteine and the closing phenylalanine or tryptophan. A D gene is named only where the DNA matches it firmly.

TRBV25-1	TRBJ1-6	TRBD1	ASRQQGARSPLH
TRBV29-1	TRBJ1-1	.	SVVSGTRATEAF
TRBV7-2	TRBJ1-1	TRBD1	ASSLGTGTVTEAF
TRBV29-1	.	.	SVPSSARNEQY
TRBV29-1	TRBJ2-5	.	SVQGRQQETQY
TRBV5-1	TRBJ2-5	.	ANSPGPWWETQY
TRBV6-5	TRBJ1-4	TRBD1	ASSYSTGKNEKLF
TRBV29-1	TRBJ1-2	.	SVDNGYT
TRBV29-1	TRBJ1-1	.	SVGSAF
TRBV7-2	TRBJ1-2	TRBD1	ASSPETGVRYGYT
TRBV5-1	TRBJ2-7	.	ASSSDGPSYEQY
TRBV2	TRBJ1-2	.	ASSVQENSYGYT
TRBV30	TRBJ2-1	TRBD2	AWARTSGTYNEQF
TRBV9	TRBJ2-1	TRBD2	ASSASLAGGPGEQF
TRBV5-1	TRBJ1-1	.	ASTFQERLNTEAF
TRBV5-4	TRBJ1-1	TRBD1	ASSSGTGGTEAF
TRBV28	TRBJ2-7	.	ASSSRAPGQLGTYEQY
TRBV30	TRBJ2-5	TRBD2	AWSGGGAGGKTQY
TRBV5-1	TRBJ2-5	.	ASSFGKEETQY
TRBV18	TRBJ2-1	.	ASSPIRGEQF
TRBV28	TRBJ2-3	TRBD2	ASSFAGTSFTDTQY
TRBV7-2	TRBJ1-2	.	ASSPRASTNYGYT
TRBV5-1	TRBJ2-1	.	ASSTDRAYNEQF
TRBV10-3	TRBJ1-6	TRBD1	AIQQGDSPLH
TRBV25-1	TRBJ1-1	.	ASSEFGTDARAF
TRBV29-1	TRBJ1-2	TRBD1	SVLTGNYGYT
TRBV29-1	TRBJ1-1	.	SVGPGRNTEAF
TRBV2	TRBJ2-5	.	ASREQETQY
TRBV5-4	TRBJ2-5	TRBD2	ASSELAGGLQETQY
TRBV20-1	TRBJ2-7	.	SARRLDEQY
TRBV23-1	TRBJ2-4	.	ASSQSSILAKNIQY
TRBV7-9	TRBJ2-5	TRBD1	ASSFGQGRQETQY
TRBV30	TRBJ1-2	.	AWKVQVGPGGYT
TRBV30	TRBJ1-2	TRBD1	ACKHGQGNGYT
TRBV15	TRBJ2-1	TRBD1	ATSRDKRTGDNEQF
TRBV30	TRBJ1-1	TRBD1	AWSGDRVEAF
TRBV14	TRBJ2-7	TRBD1	ASSQHQGQGTLGEQY
TRBV30	TRBJ2-5	.	AWSAGSPRQETQY
TRBV7-6	TRBJ1-2	TRBD1	ASSATGVVHGYT
TRBV19	TRBJ1-1	.	ASTPIRGRITEAF
TRBV4-2	TRBJ1-2	.	ASSSKQQDSGYT
TRBV30	TRBJ2-5	.	AWAGQETQY
TRBV9	TRBJ2-3	TRBD2	ASSVGLAGVTDTQY
TRBV7-9	TRBJ1-5	TRBD1	ASSPRTGRGHQPQH
TRBV6-5	TRBJ2-3	.	ASIEPGGRTDTQY
TRBV25-1	TRBJ2-5	TRBD2	ASRTSGETQY
TRBV2	TRBJ2-1	TRBD2	ASRRDGGYYNEQF
TRBV19	TRBJ1-2	TRBD1	ASRPGQGAGVT
TRBV6-1	TRBJ2-1	.	ASRWYRDNEQF
TRBV15	TRBJ2-3	.	ATSRDGRNEDTQY
TRBV30	.	.	AWKVKGGYEQY
TRBV4-3	TRBJ2-5	TRBD1	ASSQGTGELETQY
TRBV6-5	TRBJ2-7	TRBD1	ASSDRDYEQY
TRBV4-2	TRBJ2-1	.	ASSQAGAGEGEQF
TRBV28	TRBJ1-2	TRBD1	ASSLGQSYGYT
TRBV7-2	TRBJ2-7	.	ASSLRGRQGSEQY
TRBV4-3	TRBJ1-5	.	ASSHPGRGVSNQPQH